This TCR beta chain is drawn from a study of response to subunit inactivated influenza vaccine. Germline-derived CDR1 and CDR2 are SGHDT and YYEEEE. The V gene end was trimmed by 6 bases and the J gene end by 4 bases; junction bases not matched to a gene: 6. The CDR3 has 14 residues. As for this clonotype: Its antigen is undetermined.

Using its own MiXCR run on the RT-PCR reads, TCRdb lists one record per CDR3 protein. The repertoire holds some 500,000 distinct CDR3 sequences, approximately 13% seen once, with 10% to 15% in the top ten. Study-wide findings and caveats: Each seasonal influenza vaccination recruits few new T cells, the authors suggested.

The receptor was isolated from a man between 50 and 59 years old who received an inactivated influenza vaccine. This rearrangement joins TRBV5-6 to TRBJ2-5; 10 bases agree with TRBD1. The sequencing here drew on PBMCs from blood, taken about 40 days after vaccination. CDR3 loop: CASNPTGGLETQYF. DNA for the CDR3: TGTGCCAGCAACCCGACAGGGGGCCTAGAGACCCAGTACTTC.